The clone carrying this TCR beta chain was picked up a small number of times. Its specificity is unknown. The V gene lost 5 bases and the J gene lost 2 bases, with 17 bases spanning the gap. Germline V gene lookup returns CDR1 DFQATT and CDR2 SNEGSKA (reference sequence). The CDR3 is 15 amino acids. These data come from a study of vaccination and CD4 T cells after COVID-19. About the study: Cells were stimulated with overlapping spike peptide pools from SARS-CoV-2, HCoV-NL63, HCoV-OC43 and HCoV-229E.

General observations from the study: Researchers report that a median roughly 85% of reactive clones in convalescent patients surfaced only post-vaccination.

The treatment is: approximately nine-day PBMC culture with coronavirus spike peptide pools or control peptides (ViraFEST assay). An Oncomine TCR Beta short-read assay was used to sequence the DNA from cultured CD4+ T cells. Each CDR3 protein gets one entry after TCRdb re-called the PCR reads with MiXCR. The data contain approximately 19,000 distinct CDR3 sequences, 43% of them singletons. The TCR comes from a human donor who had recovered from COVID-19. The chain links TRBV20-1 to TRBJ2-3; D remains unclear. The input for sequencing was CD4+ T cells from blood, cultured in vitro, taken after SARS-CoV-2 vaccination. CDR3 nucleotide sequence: TGCAGTGCTGTGCGAATGGGGTCCCCCACAGATACGCAGTATTTT. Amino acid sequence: CSAVRMGSPTDTQYF.